Below, 20 T cell receptor beta chains from the same sample are listed, as sequenced in a study of control samples from healthy donors and cancer patients. The data were produced by immunoSEQ multiplex PCR, yet TCRdb's version contains in-frame clones alone and is incomplete. The data show some 120,000 clones, with around 90% seen just once and over 2% held by the top ten. Sequenced input: blood. These receptors all come from a woman in her 70s in good health.

This CDR3 is CASSQTGTGYNEQFF. DNA of the CDR3: TGTGCCAGTAGTCAAACCGGGACAGGGTACAATGAGCAGTTCTTC. The rearrangement links TRBV19 to TRBJ2-1; 9 bases fit TRBD1. CDR1 and CDR2 (germline): LNHDA, SQIVND (reference sequence). V lost 5 bases and J lost 4; bases outside the gene matches: 6. There are 15 residues in the CDR3.

The V gene is TRBV11-2, the J gene TRBJ2-2; D gene uncertain. Germline loops: CDR1 SGHAT, CDR2 FQNNGV. This CDR3 has 15 amino acids. Trimming stripped 7 bases from V and 0 bases from J, with 12 bases between. As DNA, the CDR3 is TGTGCCAGCACCCTTAGTGGGCCGAACACCGGGGAGCTGTTTTTT. Amino acid sequence: CASTLSGPNTGELFF.

This chain connects TRBV6-5 to TRBJ1-1; 10 bases map to TRBD1. V dropped 7 bases and J dropped 4; count of bases not matched to a gene: 6. The CDR3 has 14 residues. CDR1 is MNHEY and CDR2 is SVGAGI in the germline V gene. The CDR3 DNA reads as TGTGCCAGCACCAAGGGACAGGGGACCACTGAAGCTTTCTTT. This gives the protein CASTKGQGTTEAFF.

The chain employs TRBV18 and TRBJ1-2; D might be TRBD1 (6 bases). Germline CDR1 reads KGHSH; CDR2 reads LQKENI. The CDR3 spans 13 residues. Trimming pared 2 bases from V and 6 bases from J, leaving 10 bases between. The CDR3 DNA sequence: TGTGCCAGCTCACCAGGACAGAACGATGGCTACACCTTC. Amino acid sequence: CASSPGQNDGYTF.

As for this clone: Within the sample, other DNA sequences also encode this same CDR3. The chain employs TRBV7-6 and TRBJ1-2; TRBD1 might be the D (5 bases). Between the trimmed V and J ends, which lost 1 base and 4 bases, there was a span of 10 bases. This CDR3 spans 14 amino acids. Per germline, CDR1 SGHVS and CDR2 FNYEAQ. For the CDR3, the DNA is TGTGCCAGCAGCTTAGGGCAGGGAGTCTATGGCTACACCTTC. Its translation: CASSLGQGVYGYTF.

The gene calls are TRBV29-1 and TRBJ2-7; D might be TRBD2 (6 bases). CDR3 size: 15 residues. Germline lookup yields CDR1 SQVTM and CDR2 ANQGSEA. Trimming took 6 bases from V and 7 from J, leaving 25 bases between them. DNA of the CDR3: TGCAGCGTAGGCTTCGGGGGACTTGCCACAGAGGAGCAGTACTTC. Its protein is CSVGFGGLATEEQYF.

The genes are TRBV27 and TRBJ1-2, with D hard to call. V lost 0 bases and J 8 bases, leaving 13 bases between the germline ends. Per germline, CDR1 MNHEY and CDR2 SMNVEV (reference sequence). This CDR3 is 14 amino acids long. CDR3 coding DNA: TGTGCCAGCAGTTTATCGTCGGGAGTAACCGGCTACACCTTC. Protein product: CASSLSSGVTGYTF.

This chain links TRBV5-1 with TRBJ1-2; 7 positions agree with TRBD1. This CDR3 spans 15 amino acids. V shed 2 bases, J shed 5 bases, and the junction held 9 bases outside the gene matches. Germline V lookup: CDR1 SGHRS, CDR2 YFSETQ. The CDR3 is CASSFMWAGGYGYTF. DNA of the CDR3: TGCGCCAGCAGCTTTATGTGGGCAGGGGGATATGGCTACACCTTC. Looking up the rest from reference TRBV5-1 and TRBJ1-2 gives the full variable domain: KAGVTQTPRYLIKTRGQQVTLSCSPISGHRSVSWYQQTPGQGLQFLFEYFSETQRNKGNFPGRFSGRQFSNSRSEMNVSTLELGDSALYLCASSFMWAGGYGYTFGSGTRLTVV.

This chain joins TRBV6-4 and TRBJ1-6; D not resolved. The V end lost 3 bases, the J end lost 7 bases, and 7 bases lay between the germline ends. This CDR3 contains 13 residues. The germline V gene has CDR1 MRHNA and CDR2 SNTAGT. CDR3 sequence: CASSEARNSPLHF. The CDR3 nucleotides read TGTGCCAGCAGTGAGGCCCGAAATTCACCCCTCCACTTT.

This clone was found once. The chain has TRBV6-5 and TRBJ1-2, with D possibly matching TRBD1 (5 bases). This CDR3 contains 13 residues. CDR1 and CDR2 (germline): MNHEY, SVGAGI. The V gene lost 6 bases and the J gene lost 5 bases, with 13 bases spanning the gap. The CDR3 loop is CASSLEGVYGYTF. The CDR3 nucleotides are TGTGCCAGCAGCCTTGAAGGGGTTTATGGCTACACCTTC.

The CDR3 sequence: CASSLYLNSPLHF. DNA of the CDR3: TGTGCCAGCAGTTTATACCTTAATTCACCCCTCCACTTT. V and J are TRBV27 and TRBJ1-6; D gene uncertain. Trimming removed 1 base at V and 6 bases at J, with 4 bases between. Germline V gene lookup returns CDR1 MNHEY and CDR2 SMNVEV (reference sequence). This CDR3 has 13 residues.

Only a few counts were recorded for this clone. The rearrangement links TRBV6-6 to TRBJ1-5; no clear D gene. V lost 7 bases and J 4 bases, leaving 5 bases between the germline ends. From germline, CDR1 is MNHNY and CDR2 SVGAGI (reference sequence). CDR3 size: 11 residues. CDR3 in DNA: TGTGCCAGCATGGGGAATCAGCCCCAGCATTTT. It is translated as CASMGNQPQHF.

The chain is built from TRBV7-2 and TRBJ2-2; the D gene is possibly TRBD2 (6 bases). CDR3 length equals 15 residues. Per germline, CDR1 SGHTA and CDR2 FQGNSA. V was shortened by 5 bases and J by 5 bases, with 15 bases between the two germline ends. CDR3 residues: CASSVGSGRTGELFF. CDR3 sequence (DNA): TGTGCCAGCAGCGTAGGAAGCGGGCGTACCGGGGAGCTGTTTTTT.

The rearrangement joins TRBV19 to TRBJ1-5; D perhaps matches TRBD1 (6 bases). The CDR3 covers 15 residues. Trimming shortened V by 5 bases and J by 3 bases, and 14 bases separated the two germline ends. CDR1 is LNHDA, CDR2 SQIVND, per germline (reference sequence). CDR3 in DNA: TGTGCCAGTAGTGGGGGGGCGCGGGACAATCAGCCCCAGCATTTT. Its translation is CASSGGARDNQPQHF. The full variable domain, completed using reference TRBV19 and TRBJ1-5, is DGGITQSPKYLFRKEGQNVTLSCEQNLNHDAMYWYRQDPGQGLRLIYYSQIVNDFQKGDIAEGYSVSREKKESFPLTVTSAQKNPTAFYLCASSGGARDNQPQHFGDGTRLSIL.

The chain is built from TRBV7-2 and TRBJ1-1; a possible D gene is TRBD1 (5 bases). V dropped 5 bases and J dropped 4 bases, with 17 bases sitting between them. Germline V gene sequence: CDR1 SGHTA, CDR2 FQGNSA. The CDR3 length is 15 residues. The chain's CDR3 is CASSHRGVTSTEAFF. For the CDR3, the DNA is TGTGCCAGCAGCCACCGGGGGGTAACGAGCACTGAAGCTTTCTTT.

V is TRBV6-5 and J is TRBJ1-3; TRBD1 agrees at 10 bases. Germline V gene lookup returns CDR1 MNHEY and CDR2 SVGAGI. V shed 0 bases and J 2 bases; nucleotides not matched to a gene: 1. The CDR3 spans 16 residues. The CDR3 is CASSYSGTGAGNTIYF. In DNA form, the CDR3 reads TGTGCCAGCAGTTACTCGGGGACAGGGGCTGGAAACACCATATATTTT.

This rearrangement joins TRBV21-1 to TRBJ2-7; the table's D call, TRBD2, was not checked against the DNA. TRBV21-1 is a pseudogene locus. This CDR3 has 12 residues. CDR3 in amino acids: CASRPSPYEQYF. In nucleotides, the CDR3 is TGTGCCAGCAGACCGAGCCCCTACGAGCAGTACTTC.

This chain connects TRBV4-2 to TRBJ1-2; 8 nucleotides line up with TRBD1. Germline loops: CDR1 LGHNA, CDR2 YNFKEQ. The V gene end was trimmed by 4 bases and the J gene end by 7 bases; junction bases not matched to a gene: 8. The CDR3 contains 14 residues. In nucleotides, the CDR3 is TGTGCCAGCAGCCTGGGGCAGGGGGCAAGTGGCTACACCTTC. This encodes CASSLGQGASGYTF.

This chain links TRBV15 with TRBJ2-4; TRBD1 is a possible D gene (6 bases). Germline V gene data show CDR1 as LNHNV and CDR2 as YYDKDF (reference sequence). CDR3 length: 14 residues. V was trimmed by 3 bases and J by 3 bases, leaving 9 bases between them. CDR3 DNA sequence: TGTGCCACCAGCAGGGGGGACAACAAAAACATTCAGTACTTC. Its protein product is CATSRGDNKNIQYF.

This clone was seen a single time. This chain links TRBV27 with TRBJ1-5; 11 bases align to TRBD1. Trimming took 4 bases from V and 7 from J; bases not matched to a gene: 3. In germline, CDR1 is MNHEY, CDR2 SMNVEV (reference sequence). The CDR3 has 14 residues. CDR3 amino acids: CASSWGQGEQPQHF. CDR3 DNA: TGTGCCAGCAGTTGGGGACAGGGGGAGCAGCCCCAGCATTTT.